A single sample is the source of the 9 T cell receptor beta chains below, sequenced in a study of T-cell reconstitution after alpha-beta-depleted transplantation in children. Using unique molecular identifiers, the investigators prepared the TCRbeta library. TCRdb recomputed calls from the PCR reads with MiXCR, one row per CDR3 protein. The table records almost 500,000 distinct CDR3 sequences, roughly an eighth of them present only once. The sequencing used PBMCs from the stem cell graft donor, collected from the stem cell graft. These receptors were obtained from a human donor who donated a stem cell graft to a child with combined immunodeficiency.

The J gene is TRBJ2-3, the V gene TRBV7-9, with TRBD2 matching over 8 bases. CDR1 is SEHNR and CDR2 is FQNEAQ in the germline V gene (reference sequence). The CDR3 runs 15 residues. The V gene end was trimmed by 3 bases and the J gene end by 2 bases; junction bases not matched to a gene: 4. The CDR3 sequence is CASSLMGLDTDTQYF. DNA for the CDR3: TGTGCCAGCAGCTTGATGGGACTAGACACAGATACGCAGTATTTT.

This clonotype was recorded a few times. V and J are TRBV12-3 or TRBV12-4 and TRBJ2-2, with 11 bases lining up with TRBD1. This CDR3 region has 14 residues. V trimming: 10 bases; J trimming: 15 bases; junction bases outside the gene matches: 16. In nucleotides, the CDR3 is TGTGCCACCATGGGACCGTATGGACAGGGGGCATTGTTTTTT. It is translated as CATMGPYGQGALFF.

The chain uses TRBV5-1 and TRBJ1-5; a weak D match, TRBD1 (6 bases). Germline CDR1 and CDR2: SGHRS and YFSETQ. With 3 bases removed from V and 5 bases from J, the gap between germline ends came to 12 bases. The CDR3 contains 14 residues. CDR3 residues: CASSSQGSDQPQHF. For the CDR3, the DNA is TGCGCCAGCAGCTCGCAGGGGTCCGATCAGCCCCAGCATTTT.

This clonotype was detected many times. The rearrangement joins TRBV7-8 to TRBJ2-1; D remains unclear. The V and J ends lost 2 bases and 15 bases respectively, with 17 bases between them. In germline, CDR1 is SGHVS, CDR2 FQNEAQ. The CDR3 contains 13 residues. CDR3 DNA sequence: TGTGCCAGCAGCTTAAGGTCCGGAGTCCTTCGGTTCTTC. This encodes CASSLRSGVLRFF. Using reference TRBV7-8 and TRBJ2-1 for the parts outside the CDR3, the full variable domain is GAGVSQSPRYKVAKRGQDVALRCDPISGHVSLFWYQQALGQGPEFLTYFQNEAQLDKSGLPSDRFFAERPEGSVSTLKIQRTQQEDSAVYLCASSLRSGVLRFFGPGTRLTVL.

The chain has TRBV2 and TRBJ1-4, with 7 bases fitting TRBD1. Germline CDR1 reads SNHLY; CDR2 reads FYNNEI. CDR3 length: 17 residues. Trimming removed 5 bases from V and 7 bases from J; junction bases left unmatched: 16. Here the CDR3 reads CASSPGGFQGIGEKLFF. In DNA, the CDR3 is TGTGCCAGCAGTCCAGGGGGATTTCAGGGGATCGGTGAAAAACTGTTTTTT. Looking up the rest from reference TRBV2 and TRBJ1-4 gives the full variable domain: EPEVTQTPSHQVTQMGQEVILRCVPISNHLYFYWYRQILGQKVEFLVSFYNNEISEKSEIFDDQFSVERPDGSNFTLKIRSTKLEDSAMYFCASSPGGFQGIGEKLFFGSGTQLSVL.

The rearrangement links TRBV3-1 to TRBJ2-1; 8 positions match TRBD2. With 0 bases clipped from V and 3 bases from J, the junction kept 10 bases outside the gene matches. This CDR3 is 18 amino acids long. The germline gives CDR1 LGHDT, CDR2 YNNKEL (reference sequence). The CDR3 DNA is TGTGCCAGCAGCCAAGATCTTTCAAGACTAGCGATCTACAATGAGCAGTTCTTC. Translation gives CASSQDLSRLAIYNEQFF.

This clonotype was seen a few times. DNA for the CDR3: TGTGCCAGCAGTCCTGCCCCGGCACGTTCCTTCTACGAGCAGTACTTC. Residues: CASSPAPARSFYEQYF. The chain links TRBV12-3 or TRBV12-4 to TRBJ2-7, with D unresolved. The CDR3 extends over 16 amino acids. V was trimmed by 5 bases and J by 3 bases, leaving 20 bases between them.

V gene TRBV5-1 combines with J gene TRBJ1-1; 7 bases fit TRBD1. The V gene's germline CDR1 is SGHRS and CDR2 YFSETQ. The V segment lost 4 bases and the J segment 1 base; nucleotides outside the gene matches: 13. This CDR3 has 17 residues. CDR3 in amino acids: CASSQTNRGEGNTEAFF. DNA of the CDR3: TGCGCCAGCAGCCAAACGAACAGGGGCGAGGGGAACACTGAAGCTTTCTTT. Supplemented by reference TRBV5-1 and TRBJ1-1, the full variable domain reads KAGVTQTPRYLIKTRGQQVTLSCSPISGHRSVSWYQQTPGQGLQFLFEYFSETQRNKGNFPGRFSGRQFSNSRSEMNVSTLELGDSALYLCASSQTNRGEGNTEAFFGQGTRLTVV.

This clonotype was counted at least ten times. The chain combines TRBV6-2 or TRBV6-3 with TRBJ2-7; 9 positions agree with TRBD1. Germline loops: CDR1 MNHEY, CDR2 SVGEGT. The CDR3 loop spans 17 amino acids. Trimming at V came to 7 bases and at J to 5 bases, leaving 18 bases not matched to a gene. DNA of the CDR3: TGTGCCAGCACCCGCGGACAGGGGTCGTATCTTAAGGACGAGCAGTACTTC. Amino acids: CASTRGQGSYLKDEQYF.